This TCR beta chain originates from a study of T-cell reconstitution after alpha-beta-depleted transplantation in children. Whole-study findings and limits: Surviving recipient T cells and thymic progenitors underlay high day-60 TCRbeta diversity in some patients.

The CDR3 totals 15 residues. Trimming took 3 bases from V and 2 from J; bases not matched to a gene: 1. Worth noting for this clonotype: The antigen remains undetermined.

Molecular barcoding with unique molecular identifiers was used for the TCRbeta library. MiXCR, run by TCRdb on the PCR reads, gives a single entry per CDR3 protein. The table has some 350,000 distinct CDR3 sequences, around 15% seen once. The chain links TRBV12-3 or TRBV12-4 to TRBJ2-6; 7 nucleotides line up with TRBD2. The receptor was derived from a male patient under 10 years old who had a stem cell transplant for acute lymphoblastic leukemia, so the T cells may come from the graft donor. The specimen comprised PBMCs, mostly from graft donor cells, sampled 360 days after TCRalphabeta/CD19-depleted stem cell transplant. The CDR3 sequence is CASSFAGAGANVLTF. The CDR3 coding sequence is TGTGCCAGCAGTTTCGCGGGGGCTGGGGCCAACGTCCTGACTTTC.